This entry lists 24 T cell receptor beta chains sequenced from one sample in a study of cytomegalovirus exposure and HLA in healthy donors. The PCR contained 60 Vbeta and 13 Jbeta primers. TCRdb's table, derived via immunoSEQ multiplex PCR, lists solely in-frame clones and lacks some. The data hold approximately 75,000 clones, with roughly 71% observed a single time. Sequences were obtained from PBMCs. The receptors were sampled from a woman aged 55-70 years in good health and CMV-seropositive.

CDR3 protein: CASSLARVEYTEAFF. DNA for the CDR3: TGTGCCAGCTCACTGGCGAGGGTGGAGTACACTGAAGCTTTCTTT. The V gene is TRBV18, the J gene TRBJ1-1; no reliable D call. Germline V gene lookup returns CDR1 KGHSH and CDR2 LQKENI. With 4 bases removed from V and 3 bases from J, the gap between germline ends came to 15 bases. CDR3 length equals 15 residues.

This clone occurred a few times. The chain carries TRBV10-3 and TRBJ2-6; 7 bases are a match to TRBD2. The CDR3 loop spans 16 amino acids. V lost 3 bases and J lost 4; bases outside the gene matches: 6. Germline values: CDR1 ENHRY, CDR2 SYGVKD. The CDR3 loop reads CAISEREGSGANVLTF. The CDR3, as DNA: TGTGCCATCAGTGAAAGGGAGGGATCCGGGGCCAACGTCCTGACTTTC.

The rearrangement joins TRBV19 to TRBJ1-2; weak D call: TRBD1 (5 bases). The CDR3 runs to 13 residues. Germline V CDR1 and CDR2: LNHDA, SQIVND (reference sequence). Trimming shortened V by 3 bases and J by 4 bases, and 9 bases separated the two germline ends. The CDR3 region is CASSMGTIYGYTF. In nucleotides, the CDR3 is TGTGCCAGTAGTATGGGGACTATCTATGGCTACACCTTC. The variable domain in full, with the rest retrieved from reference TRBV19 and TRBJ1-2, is DGGITQSPKYLFRKEGQNVTLSCEQNLNHDAMYWYRQDPGQGLRLIYYSQIVNDFQKGDIAEGYSVSREKKESFPLTVTSAQKNPTAFYLCASSMGTIYGYTFGSGTRLTVV.

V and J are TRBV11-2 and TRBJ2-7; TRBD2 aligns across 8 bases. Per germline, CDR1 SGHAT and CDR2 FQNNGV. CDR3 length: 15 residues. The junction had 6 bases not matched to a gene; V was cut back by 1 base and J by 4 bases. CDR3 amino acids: CASSLVAGGIYEQYF. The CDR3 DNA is TGTGCCAGCAGCTTAGTCGCGGGGGGAATTTACGAGCAGTACTTC. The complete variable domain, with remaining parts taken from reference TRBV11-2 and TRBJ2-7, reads EAGVAQSPRYKIIEKRQSVAFWCNPISGHATLYWYQQILGQGPKLLIQFQNNGVVDDSQLPKDRFSAERLKGVDSTLKIQPAKLEDSAVYLCASSLVAGGIYEQYFGPGTRLTVT.

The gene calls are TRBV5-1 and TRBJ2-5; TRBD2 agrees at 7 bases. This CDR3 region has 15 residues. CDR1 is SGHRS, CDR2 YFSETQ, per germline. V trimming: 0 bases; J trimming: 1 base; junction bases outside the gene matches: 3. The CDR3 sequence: CASSLAGGSQETQYF. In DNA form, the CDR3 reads TGCGCCAGCAGCTTGGCGGGAGGTAGCCAAGAGACCCAGTACTTC.

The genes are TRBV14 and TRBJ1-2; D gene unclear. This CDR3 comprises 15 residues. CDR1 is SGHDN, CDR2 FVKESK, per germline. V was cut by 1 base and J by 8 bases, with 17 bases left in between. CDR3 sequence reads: CASSQGSSGRRGYTF. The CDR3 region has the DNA TGTGCCAGCAGCCAAGGTAGTTCGGGGAGAAGAGGCTACACCTTC.

CDR3 in DNA: TGTGCCAGCAGCTTGGCCGGGACAGGGCACAATGAGCAGTTCTTC. It encodes CASSLAGTGHNEQFF. The chain has TRBV7-9 and TRBJ2-1; 9 bases are a match to TRBD1. Germline values: CDR1 SEHNR, CDR2 FQNEAQ (reference sequence). The CDR3 covers 15 residues. Losses at the gene ends were 3 bases for V and 5 bases for J; bases not matched to a gene: 5.

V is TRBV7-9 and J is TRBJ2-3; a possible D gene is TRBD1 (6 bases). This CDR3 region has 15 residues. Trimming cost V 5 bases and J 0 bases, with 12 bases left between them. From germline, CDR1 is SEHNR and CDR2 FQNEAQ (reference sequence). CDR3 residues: CASSPRQVSTDTQYF. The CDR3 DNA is TGTGCCAGCAGCCCCAGACAGGTTAGCACAGATACGCAGTATTTT.

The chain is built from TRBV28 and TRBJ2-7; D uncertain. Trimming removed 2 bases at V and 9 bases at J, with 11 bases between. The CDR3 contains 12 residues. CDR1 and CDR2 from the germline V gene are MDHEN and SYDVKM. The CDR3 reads CASSLKRIGQYF. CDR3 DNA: TGTGCCAGCAGTTTAAAGCGTATAGGGCAGTACTTC.

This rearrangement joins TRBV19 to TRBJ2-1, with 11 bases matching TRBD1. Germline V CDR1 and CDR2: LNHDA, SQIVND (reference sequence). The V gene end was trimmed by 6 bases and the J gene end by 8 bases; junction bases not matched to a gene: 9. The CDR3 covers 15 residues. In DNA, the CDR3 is TGTGCCAGTAGAAACCTTGGACAGGGGGCCGATGAGCAGTTCTTC. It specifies CASRNLGQGADEQFF.

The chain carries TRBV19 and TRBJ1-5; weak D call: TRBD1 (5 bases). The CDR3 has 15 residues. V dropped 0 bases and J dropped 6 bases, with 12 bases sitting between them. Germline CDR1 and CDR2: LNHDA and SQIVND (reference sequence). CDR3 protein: CASSIDPQGTQPQHF. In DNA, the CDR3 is TGTGCCAGTAGTATAGATCCTCAGGGAACTCAGCCCCAGCATTTT. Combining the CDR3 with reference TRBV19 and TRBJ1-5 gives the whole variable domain DGGITQSPKYLFRKEGQNVTLSCEQNLNHDAMYWYRQDPGQGLRLIYYSQIVNDFQKGDIAEGYSVSREKKESFPLTVTSAQKNPTAFYLCASSIDPQGTQPQHFGDGTRLSIL.

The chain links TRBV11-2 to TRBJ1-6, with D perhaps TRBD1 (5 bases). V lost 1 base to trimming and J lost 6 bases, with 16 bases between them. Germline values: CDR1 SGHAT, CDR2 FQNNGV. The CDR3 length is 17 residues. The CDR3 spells CASSLGSDSFVNSPLHF. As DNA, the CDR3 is TGTGCCAGCAGCTTAGGGAGCGACAGTTTCGTTAATTCACCCCTCCACTTT.

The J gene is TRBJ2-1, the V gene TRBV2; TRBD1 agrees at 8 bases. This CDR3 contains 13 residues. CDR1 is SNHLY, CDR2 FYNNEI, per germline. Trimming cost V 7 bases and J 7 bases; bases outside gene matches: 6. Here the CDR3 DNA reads TGTGCCAGCAACGGACAGGGTGGGAATGAGCAGTTCTTC. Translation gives CASNGQGGNEQFF.

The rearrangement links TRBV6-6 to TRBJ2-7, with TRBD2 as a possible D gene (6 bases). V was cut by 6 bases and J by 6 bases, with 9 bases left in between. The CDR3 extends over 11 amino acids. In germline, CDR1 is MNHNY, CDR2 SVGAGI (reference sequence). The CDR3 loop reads CASSTEGEQYF. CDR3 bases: TGTGCCAGCAGCACGGAGGGCGAGCAGTACTTC.

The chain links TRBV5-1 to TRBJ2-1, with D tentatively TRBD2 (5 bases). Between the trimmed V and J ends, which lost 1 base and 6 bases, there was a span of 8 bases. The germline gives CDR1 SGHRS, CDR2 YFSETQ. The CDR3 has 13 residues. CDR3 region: CASSLPSGNEQFF. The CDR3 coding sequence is TGCGCCAGCAGCTTGCCCAGCGGCAATGAGCAGTTCTTC.

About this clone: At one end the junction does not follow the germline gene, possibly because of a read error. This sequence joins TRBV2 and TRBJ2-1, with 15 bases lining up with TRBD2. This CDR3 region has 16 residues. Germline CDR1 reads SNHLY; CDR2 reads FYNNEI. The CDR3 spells CASSDGTSGRFNVQFF. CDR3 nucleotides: TGTGCCAGCAGTGACGGGACTAGCGGGAGGTTCAATGTGCAGTTCTTC.

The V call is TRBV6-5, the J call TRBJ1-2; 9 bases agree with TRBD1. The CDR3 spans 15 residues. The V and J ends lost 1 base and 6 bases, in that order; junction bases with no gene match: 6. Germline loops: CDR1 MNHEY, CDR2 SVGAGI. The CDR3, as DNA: TGTGCCAGCAGTTACTACAGGACAGGGGTGGATGGCTACACCTTC. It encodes CASSYYRTGVDGYTF.

CDR3 nucleotides: TGTGCCAAGGGGACAGGGATTACCGGGGAGCTGTTTTTT. Amino acid sequence: CAKGTGITGELFF. J is TRBJ2-2 and V is TRBV7-8, with TRBD1 matching 9 bases. CDR3 size: 13 residues. Trimming removed 10 bases from V and 5 bases from J; junction bases left unmatched: 5. The germline V gene has CDR1 SGHVS and CDR2 FQNEAQ.

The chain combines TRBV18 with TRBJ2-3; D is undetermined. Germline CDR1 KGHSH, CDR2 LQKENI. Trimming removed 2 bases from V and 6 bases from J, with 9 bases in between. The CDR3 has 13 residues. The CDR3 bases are TGTGCCAGCTCACCAGGTTATGAGGATACGCAGTATTTT. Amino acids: CASSPGYEDTQYF.

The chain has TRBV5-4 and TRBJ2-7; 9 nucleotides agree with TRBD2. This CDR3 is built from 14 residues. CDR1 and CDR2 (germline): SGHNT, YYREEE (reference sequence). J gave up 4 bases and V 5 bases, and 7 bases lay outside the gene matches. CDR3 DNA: TGTGCCAGCAGTCTCAGCGGGGGGATGTACGAGCAGTACTTC. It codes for CASSLSGGMYEQYF.

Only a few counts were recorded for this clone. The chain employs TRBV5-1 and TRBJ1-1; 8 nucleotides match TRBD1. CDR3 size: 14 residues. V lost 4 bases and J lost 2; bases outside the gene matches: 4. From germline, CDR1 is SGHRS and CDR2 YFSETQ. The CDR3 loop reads CASSIGQGNTEAFF. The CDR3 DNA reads TGCGCCAGCAGCATAGGACAGGGTAACACTGAAGCTTTCTTT.

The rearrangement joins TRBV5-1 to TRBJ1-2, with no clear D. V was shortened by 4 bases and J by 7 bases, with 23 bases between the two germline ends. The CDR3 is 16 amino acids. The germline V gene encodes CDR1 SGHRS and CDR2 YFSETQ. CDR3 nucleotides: TGCGCCAGCAGCCCAAACCCAACAGAGGGCTTGTTTGGCTACACCTTC. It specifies CASSPNPTEGLFGYTF.

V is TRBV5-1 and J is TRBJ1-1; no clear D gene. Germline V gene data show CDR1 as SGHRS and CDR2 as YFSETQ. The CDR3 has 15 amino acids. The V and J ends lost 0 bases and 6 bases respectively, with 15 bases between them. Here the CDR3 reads CASSLAPGLRSEAFF. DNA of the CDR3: TGCGCCAGCAGCTTGGCCCCGGGGTTAAGGTCTGAAGCTTTCTTT.

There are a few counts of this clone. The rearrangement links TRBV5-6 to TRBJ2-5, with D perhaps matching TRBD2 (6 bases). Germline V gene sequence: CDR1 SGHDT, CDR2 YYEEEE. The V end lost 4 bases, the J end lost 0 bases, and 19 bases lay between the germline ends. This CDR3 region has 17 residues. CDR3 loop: CASSLSLGGEYQETQYF. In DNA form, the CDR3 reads TGTGCCAGCAGCCTCTCGCTGGGCGGGGAGTACCAAGAGACCCAGTACTTC.